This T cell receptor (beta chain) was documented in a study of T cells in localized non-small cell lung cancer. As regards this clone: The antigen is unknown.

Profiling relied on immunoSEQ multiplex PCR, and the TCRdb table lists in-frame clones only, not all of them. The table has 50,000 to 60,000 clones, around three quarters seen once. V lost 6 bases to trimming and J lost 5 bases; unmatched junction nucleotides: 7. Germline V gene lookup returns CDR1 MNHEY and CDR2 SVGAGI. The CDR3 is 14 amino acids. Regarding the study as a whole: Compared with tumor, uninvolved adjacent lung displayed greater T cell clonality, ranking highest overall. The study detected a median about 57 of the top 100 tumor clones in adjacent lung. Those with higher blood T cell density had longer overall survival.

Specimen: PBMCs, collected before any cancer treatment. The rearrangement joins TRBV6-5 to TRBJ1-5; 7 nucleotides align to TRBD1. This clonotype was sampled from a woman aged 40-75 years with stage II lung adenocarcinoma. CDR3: CASSRQGPDQPQHF. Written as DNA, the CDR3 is TGTGCCAGCAGCCGACAGGGTCCCGATCAGCCCCAGCATTTT.